These T cell receptor beta chains were read from a single sample in a study of T cell repertoires in cytomegalovirus infection. A single record per CDR3 protein comes from TCRdb applying MiXCR to the reads. The repertoire includes 450,000 to 650,000 distinct CDR3 sequences, roughly 29% of them detected once, and around 14% sits in the top ten. The sample consisted of PBMCs. These receptors all stem from a human donor in good health (CMV status not recorded). Some clones in this sample may be carry-over from other donors' samples. Each CDR3 is given with its conserved first and last residue. The order of the fields is clone size, D gene, J gene, V gene, CDR3 protein, CDR3 DNA. The D gene is left open where the match is weak. Clone sizes are given selectively: once, few, many, or a class where the clone is expanded.

>.|TRBD2|TRBJ2-3|TRBV20-1
CSAGGGYADTQYF
TGCAGTGCTGGGGGGGGATACGCAGATACGCAGTATTTT
>.|.|TRBJ1-3|TRBV29-1
CSVEFSSGNTIYF
TGCAGCGTTGAGTTCTCCTCTGGAAACACCATATATTTT
>.|.|TRBJ2-6|TRBV9
CASSVAWRFPGANVLTF
TGTGCCAGCAGCGTAGCTTGGCGGTTCCCTGGGGCCAACGTCCTGACTTTC
>few|TRBD1|TRBJ2-3|TRBV10-3
CAISEPPPGQGSDTQYF
TGTGCCATCAGTGAGCCTCCACCGGGACAGGGCTCAGATACGCAGTATTTT
>many|TRBD2|TRBJ2-3|TRBV7-2
CASSRTSGRDTQYF
TGTGCCAGCAGTCGCACTAGCGGGAGAGATACGCAGTATTTT
>.|TRBD1|TRBJ1-2|TRBV27
CASSLFPIQGAGNYGYTF
TGTGCCAGCAGTTTATTTCCGATACAGGGGGCTGGTAACTATGGCTACACCTTC
>.|.|TRBJ1-6|TRBV5-5
CASSVSRQGNSPLHF
TGTGCCAGCAGCGTGTCAAGGCAGGGAAATTCACCCCTCCACTTT
>few|.|TRBJ1-1|TRBV19
CASNRGTGWLGDTEAFF
TGTGCCAGTAATAGGGGTACAGGGTGGCTTGGCGACACTGAAGCTTTCTTT
>many|TRBD2|TRBJ2-3|TRBV7-2
CASSQRASSGRTDTQYF
TGTGCCAGCAGCCAGCGAGCTTCTAGCGGGAGAACAGATACGCAGTATTTT
>few|TRBD2|TRBJ2-3|TRBV7-6
CASNLAGLAGLRSTDTQYF
TGTGCCAGCAACCTCGCGGGGCTAGCGGGACTCCGTAGCACAGATACGCAGTATTTT
>once|TRBD1|TRBJ2-2|TRBV7-2
CASSRDRVDGELFF
TGTGCCAGCAGCCGGGACAGGGTAGACGGGGAGCTGTTTTTT
>.|TRBD2|TRBJ2-3|TRBV11-2
CASSFGGRASDTQYF
TGTGCCAGCAGCTTTGGCGGGAGGGCCTCAGATACGCAGTATTTT
>.|TRBD1|TRBJ1-4|TRBV27
CASTPWTGGGAGELFF
TGTGCCAGCACTCCCTGGACAGGGGGGGGGGCTGGGGAACTGTTTTTT
>.|TRBD2|TRBJ2-1|TRBV14
CASSQELAGGSAEQFF
TGTGCCAGCAGCCAAGAACTAGCGGGAGGTTCGGCCGAGCAGTTCTTC
>.|TRBD2|TRBJ2-1|TRBV29-1
CSVSGTSGDEQFF
TGCAGCGTATCCGGGACTAGCGGCGATGAGCAGTTCTTC
>many|TRBD2|TRBJ2-2|TRBV7-2
CASSPNLLAGNTGELFF
TGTGCCAGCAGCCCAAACCTCCTAGCGGGTAACACCGGGGAGCTGTTTTTT
>few|.|TRBJ1-2|TRBV5-4
CASSFETYGYTF
TGTGCCAGCAGCTTTGAGACTTATGGCTACACCTTC
>.|TRBD2|TRBJ2-1|TRBV12-5
CASGLAGLAGDEQFF
TGTGCTAGTGGTTTGGCCGGACTAGCGGGCGATGAGCAGTTCTTC
>many|TRBD2|TRBJ2-5|TRBV7-3
CASSPGGDGATQYF
TGTGCCAGCAGCCCGGGGGGGGACGGGGCGACCCAGTACTTC
>.|TRBD1|TRBJ2-2|TRBV19
CASSHTGTGDTGELFF
TGTGCCAGTAGTCACACCGGGACAGGGGACACCGGGGAGCTGTTTTTT
>.|.|TRBJ1-4|TRBV12-3/TRBV12-4
CASSFGMTATNEKLFF
TGTGCCAGCAGTTTTGGGATGACAGCAACTAATGAAAAACTGTTTTTT
>.|.|TRBJ2-1|TRBV10-3
CAISDFGTGGLEQFF
TGTGCCATCAGTGATTTTGGCACTGGAGGGCTGGAGCAGTTCTTC
>many|TRBD2|TRBJ2-5|TRBV5-4
CASSFSTSGWGETQYF
TGTGCCAGCAGCTTTTCGACTAGCGGATGGGGGGAGACCCAGTACTTC
>.|.|TRBJ2-5|TRBV20-1
CSARDRLAGVYQETQYF
TGCAGTGCTAGAGATAGGCTAGCAGGGGTGTACCAAGAGACCCAGTACTTC
>.|.|TRBJ2-7|TRBV12-3/TRBV12-4
CASSWERNYEQYF
TGTGCCAGCAGTTGGGAGCGGAACTACGAGCAGTACTTC
>.|TRBD1|TRBJ2-7|TRBV4-1
CASSPQRQGAREQYF
TGCGCCAGCAGCCCCCAGCGACAGGGGGCGCGGGAGCAGTACTTC
>.|.|TRBJ2-5|TRBV15
CATSGLGASWAQYF
TGTGCCACCAGCGGGTTAGGAGCGAGTTGGGCCCAGTACTTC
>few|.|TRBJ2-1|TRBV20-1
CSARDRTKRGGGTYNEQFF
TGCAGTGCTAGAGATCGAACAAAACGTGGTGGGGGAACCTACAATGAGCAGTTCTTC
>.|.|TRBJ1-1|TRBV10-1
CASSESADMNTEAFF
TGCGCCAGCAGTGAGTCTGCAGACATGAACACTGAAGCTTTCTTT
>many|.|TRBJ1-3|TRBV7-2
CASSLAWGNTIYF
TGTGCCAGCAGCTTAGCGTGGGGAAACACCATATATTTT
>.|.|TRBJ2-1|TRBV19
CASGGLLISYNEQFF
TGTGCCAGTGGGGGACTGCTTATCTCCTACAATGAGCAGTTCTTC
>.|.|TRBJ1-6|TRBV4-1
CASSQVPGHIYNSPLHF
TGCGCCAGCAGCCAAGTGCCGGGACACATTTATAATTCACCCCTCCACTTT
>few|.|TRBJ2-1|TRBV7-6
CASSPEVPGYNEQFF
TGTGCCAGCAGCCCAGAGGTGCCCGGTTACAATGAGCAGTTCTTC
>.|TRBD2|TRBJ2-1|TRBV20-1
CSAVSSGVGNNEQFF
TGCAGTGCCGTTAGTAGCGGGGTGGGAAACAATGAGCAGTTCTTC
>.|.|TRBJ2-5|TRBV19
CASSIQRQETQYF
TGTGCCAGTAGTATCCAGCGCCAAGAGACCCAGTACTTC
>.|.|TRBJ1-5|TRBV18
CASSASVGKPQHF
TGTGCCAGCTCTGCCTCGGTGGGAAAGCCCCAGCATTTT
>many|.|TRBJ1-1|TRBV7-2
CASSLAGRGEAFF
TGTGCCAGCAGCTTAGCGGGGAGGGGGGAAGCTTTCTTT
>few|TRBD1|TRBJ2-7|TRBV11-2
CASSFGDRVPRQYF
TGTGCCAGCAGCTTTGGGGACAGGGTACCTCGGCAGTACTTC
>.|TRBD1|TRBJ2-2|TRBV25-1
CASSGGQPVTGELFF
TGTGCCAGCAGTGGGGGACAGCCGGTCACCGGGGAGCTGTTTTTT
>few|.|TRBJ2-3|TRBV7-6
CASSQTAGAGTDTQYF
TGTGCCAGCAGCCAGACCGCCGGAGCAGGCACAGATACGCAGTATTTT
>few|.|TRBJ2-5|TRBV5-6
CASSLMAGQETQYF
TGTGCCAGCAGCTTGATGGCAGGGCAAGAGACCCAGTACTTC
>.|.|TRBJ1-2|TRBV11-2
CASSPGGLGIGYTF
TGTGCCAGCAGCCCGGGGGGGTTGGGGATCGGCTACACCTTC